This T cell receptor (beta chain) was recorded in a study of control samples from healthy donors and cancer patients. Measured with immunoSEQ multiplex PCR; TCRdb has only the in-frame clones, and not every one. This table has 74,000 or so clones, over 75% appearing once. Germline V lookup: CDR1 SGHTA, CDR2 FQGNSA. This CDR3 contains 13 residues. The V end lost 3 bases, the J end lost 4 bases, and 9 bases lay between the germline ends. V gene TRBV7-2 combines with J gene TRBJ1-2; possible D gene TRBD1, 5 bases. Sequenced: blood. The receptor's source is a man over 45 in good health. The CDR3, as DNA: TGTGCCAGCAGCTTCGCCCAGGGCTATGGCTACACCTTC. Protein sequence: CASSFAQGYGYTF.